What follows are 30 T cell receptor beta chains derived from one specimen sequenced in a study of cytomegalovirus exposure and HLA in healthy donors. In the PCR, 60 Vbeta and 13 Jbeta primers were used. TCRdb's copy holds only in-frame clones and misses some; the assay was immunoSEQ multiplex PCR. Of over 55,000 clones detected, around two thirds appear once; the ten largest clones hold 9.7%. The sample comprised PBMCs. The receptors were sampled from a woman in her 50s in good health and CMV-seropositive.

This rearrangement joins TRBV7-8 to TRBJ2-1; the D gene is possibly TRBD2 (5 bases). Trimming left V 4 bases short and J 0 bases short, with 16 bases between. The CDR3 consists of 17 residues. Germline CDR1 and CDR2: SGHVS and FQNEAQ. The CDR3 loop is CASSWMGARSSYNEQFF. CDR3 coding DNA: TGTGCCAGCAGCTGGATGGGAGCAAGAAGCTCCTACAATGAGCAGTTCTTC. The whole variable domain, filled in from reference TRBV7-8 and TRBJ2-1, reads GAGVSQSPRYKVAKRGQDVALRCDPISGHVSLFWYQQALGQGPEFLTYFQNEAQLDKSGLPSDRFFAERPEGSVSTLKIQRTQQEDSAVYLCASSWMGARSSYNEQFFGPGTRLTVL.

This chain connects TRBV10-3 to TRBJ2-3, with TRBD2 identical over 9 bases. V shed 11 bases and J 3 bases; nucleotides not matched to a gene: 9. Looked up from germline, CDR1 is ENHRY and CDR2 is SYGVKD. The length of the CDR3 is 14 residues. The CDR3 DNA sequence: TGTGCCGCCACAAGCGGGGGGCGAACAGATACGCAGTATTTT. It specifies CAATSGGRTDTQYF.

CDR3 coding DNA: TGTGCCAGTAGTTCAAGTGGGGGACAGGGGGCGCTTGGCTACACCTTC. Translated, it gives CASSSSGGQGALGYTF. The V and J genes are TRBV19 and TRBJ1-2; 12 nucleotides line up with TRBD1. Per the germline V gene, CDR1 is LNHDA and CDR2 is SQIVND (reference sequence). Trimming took 5 bases from V and 7 from J; bases not matched to a gene: 11. CDR3 length: 16 amino acids.

CDR3 loop: CASSSIQGGSAYNEQFF. The CDR3 nucleotides read TGTGCCAGCAGTTCAATACAGGGCGGCTCAGCCTACAATGAGCAGTTCTTC. The V call is TRBV28, the J call TRBJ2-1, with a weak D call TRBD1 (6 bases). Germline loops: CDR1 MDHEN, CDR2 SYDVKM. The germline V and J ends were trimmed by 4 bases and 2 bases, with 18 bases remaining between them. This CDR3 is built from 17 residues.

The V call is TRBV28, the J call TRBJ2-5; TRBD1 aligns across 9 bases. The junction had 4 bases not matched to a gene; V was cut back by 6 bases and J by 5 bases. This CDR3 has 13 residues. Germline CDR1 MDHEN, CDR2 SYDVKM. The CDR3 DNA is TGTGCCAGCAGAACAGGGGGCTTTGAGACCCAGTACTTC. Translating it yields CASRTGGFETQYF.

The chain carries TRBV6-1 and TRBJ2-1; 13 bases fit TRBD2. V lost 5 bases and J lost 7; bases outside the gene matches: 5. Looked up from germline, CDR1 is MNHNS and CDR2 is SASEGT. There are 15 residues in the CDR3. CDR3 bases: TGTGCCAGCAGTACACTAGCGGGAGGGCCAAATGAGCAGTTCTTC. It specifies CASSTLAGGPNEQFF.

This chain links TRBV5-6 with TRBJ2-7, with TRBD2 matching 12 bases. The CDR3 contains 16 residues. With V trimmed by 4 bases and J by 5 bases, 10 bases remained unmatched. Germline CDR1 reads SGHDT; CDR2 reads YYEEEE. In DNA, the CDR3 is TGTGCCAGCAGCCGAAGACTAGCGGGAGTCTCGAACGAGCAGTACTTC. Its translation is CASSRRLAGVSNEQYF.

The V gene is TRBV10-3, the J gene TRBJ2-2; 10 positions agree with TRBD2. Germline V gene lookup returns CDR1 ENHRY and CDR2 SYGVKD. The CDR3 consists of 16 residues. Unmatched junction bases numbered 10, after V lost 8 bases and J lost 4 bases. CDR3 protein: CAIHQREGVPTGELFF. The CDR3 bases are TGTGCCATCCATCAGCGGGAGGGGGTCCCCACCGGGGAGCTGTTTTTT.

The gene calls are TRBV11-2 and TRBJ2-7; D remains ambiguous. V was clipped by 0 bases and J by 6 bases, with 12 bases between them. Germline loops: CDR1 SGHAT, CDR2 FQNNGV. The length of the CDR3 is 14 residues. CDR3 DNA: TGTGCCAGCAGCTTAGATCTCCGAGCGCCCGAGCAGTACTTC. Residues: CASSLDLRAPEQYF.

The genes are TRBV19 and TRBJ1-1; D gene uncertain. CDR3 size: 15 residues. Germline CDR1 LNHDA, CDR2 SQIVND (reference sequence). V lost 4 bases, J lost 5 bases, and 17 bases lay in between. The CDR3 region is CASSTPPTGGTEAFF. The CDR3 DNA is TGTGCCAGTAGTACCCCTCCGACCGGAGGGACTGAAGCTTTCTTT.

This sequence joins TRBV5-4 and TRBJ2-5, with 8 bases fitting TRBD1. V trimming: 4 bases; J trimming: 5 bases; junction bases outside the gene matches: 13. Germline values: CDR1 SGHNT, CDR2 YYREEE (reference sequence). The CDR3 consists of 16 residues. CDR3 bases: TGTGCCAGCAGCGGAGTGGTGACAGGGGATGGGGAGACCCAGTACTTC. Its protein product is CASSGVVTGDGETQYF. The full variable domain, in which reference TRBV5-4 and TRBJ2-5 provide the parts outside the CDR3, is ETGVTQSPTHLIKTRGQQVTLRCSSQSGHNTVSWYQQALGQGPQFIFQYYREEENGRGNFPPRFSGLQFPNYSSELNVNALELDDSALYLCASSGVVTGDGETQYFGPGTRLLVL.

The chain recombines TRBV4-3 with TRBJ1-1; D might be TRBD1 (6 bases). The CDR3 sequence is 15 residues long. V was cut by 4 bases and J by 7 bases, with 19 bases left in between. In germline, CDR1 is LGHNA, CDR2 YSLEER. The CDR3 coding sequence is TGCGCCAGCAGCCCAAGGGGGTACCTTCACGATGAAGCTTTCTTT. As protein: CASSPRGYLHDEAFF.

The chain is built from TRBV6-5 and TRBJ1-5, with 8 bases matching TRBD1. The germline V gene has CDR1 MNHEY and CDR2 SVGAGI. The CDR3 totals 15 residues. With V trimmed by 6 bases and J by 2 bases, 6 bases remained unmatched. CDR3 in amino acids: CASRPGQGGNQPQHF. CDR3 nucleotides: TGTGCCAGCAGGCCTGGACAGGGAGGCAATCAGCCCCAGCATTTT.

This chain links TRBV7-2 with TRBJ2-7; tentative D call: TRBD2 (5 bases). V was pared by 1 base and J by 0 bases, with 10 bases between. Germline CDR1 reads SGHTA; CDR2 reads FQGNSA. The CDR3 is 15 residues long. The CDR3 reads CASSLGAGSSYEQYF. CDR3 coding DNA: TGTGCCAGCAGCTTAGGTGCGGGCTCCTCCTACGAGCAGTACTTC. Complete variable domain (other parts from reference TRBV7-2 and TRBJ2-7): GAGVSQSPSNKVTEKGKDVELRCDPISGHTALYWYRQSLGQGLEFLIYFQGNSAPDKSGLPSDRFSAERTGGSVSTLTIQRTQQEDSAVYLCASSLGAGSSYEQYFGPGTRLTVT.

This clone was counted many times. V is TRBV9 and J is TRBJ1-3, with 8 positions matching TRBD1. V was clipped by 3 bases and J by 0 bases; unmatched bases: 2. CDR3 length: 15 amino acids. Germline CDR1 and CDR2: SGDLS and YYNGEE. CDR3 residues: CASSAQGASGNTIYF. The CDR3 DNA is TGTGCCAGCAGCGCCCAGGGGGCCTCTGGAAACACCATATATTTT.

V and J are TRBV6-5 and TRBJ2-1, with TRBD2 matching 7 bases. CDR1 and CDR2 from the germline V gene are MNHEY and SVGAGI. The CDR3 loop spans 15 amino acids. V shed 2 bases, J shed 7 bases, and the junction held 8 bases outside the gene matches. The CDR3 nucleotides read TGTGCCAGCAGTTACGGGGAGAGGGAGGGGAATGAGCAGTTCTTC. Amino acids: CASSYGEREGNEQFF.

V usage is TRBV28 and J usage is TRBJ1-3; unclear D gene. CDR3 length: 12 amino acids. Germline V CDR1 and CDR2: MDHEN, SYDVKM. The V gene lost 6 bases and the J gene lost 0 bases, with 3 bases spanning the gap. The CDR3 nucleotides read TGTGCCAGCAGCCTCTCTGGAAACACCATATATTTT. Translation: CASSLSGNTIYF.

The chain uses TRBV5-4 and TRBJ2-3; 12 nucleotides agree with TRBD2. The CDR3 totals 16 residues. The V and J ends lost 3 bases and 0 bases, in that order; junction bases with no gene match: 2. Germline CDR1 SGHNT, CDR2 YYREEE (reference sequence). In DNA form, the CDR3 reads TGTGCCAGCAGCTCGGGGACTAGCGGGAGCACAGATACGCAGTATTTT. Translating it yields CASSSGTSGSTDTQYF.

V is TRBV7-2 and J is TRBJ2-3; 7 nucleotides match TRBD2. Per the germline V gene, CDR1 is SGHTA and CDR2 is FQGNSA. CDR3 length equals 16 residues. J was trimmed by 4 bases and V by 2 bases; bases with no gene match: 9. CDR3: CASSLSGGSGADTQYF. The DNA for the CDR3 is TGTGCCAGCAGCTTATCGGGCGGGAGTGGGGCAGATACGCAGTATTTT. The full variable domain, with the rest looked up from reference TRBV7-2 and TRBJ2-3, is GAGVSQSPSNKVTEKGKDVELRCDPISGHTALYWYRQSLGQGLEFLIYFQGNSAPDKSGLPSDRFSAERTGGSVSTLTIQRTQQEDSAVYLCASSLSGGSGADTQYFGPGTRLTVL.

V gene TRBV5-8 combines with J gene TRBJ2-3, with 9 bases identical to TRBD2. With 0 bases clipped from V and 1 base from J, the junction kept 0 bases outside the gene matches. Per the germline V gene, CDR1 is SGHTS and CDR2 is YDEGEE. This CDR3 comprises 15 residues. The CDR3 region has the DNA TGTGCCAGCAGCTTGGGGACTAGCGGCACAGATACGCAGTATTTT. This gives the protein CASSLGTSGTDTQYF. Supplemented by reference TRBV5-8 and TRBJ2-3, the full variable domain reads EAGVTQSPTHLIKTRGQQATLRCSPISGHTSVYWYQQALGLGLQFLLWYDEGEERNRGNFPPRFSGRQFPNYSSELNVNALELEDSALYLCASSLGTSGTDTQYFGPGTRLTVL.

The chain uses TRBV7-2 and TRBJ1-2, with D possibly TRBD1 on 5 matching bases. This CDR3 is 15 amino acids long. Germline V gives CDR1 SGHTA, CDR2 FQGNSA. V gave up 1 base and J gave up 1 base, with 10 bases separating them. CDR3 sequence: CASSLGGGNNYGYTF. CDR3 in DNA: TGTGCCAGCAGCTTAGGGGGCGGGAATAACTATGGCTACACCTTC. Complete variable domain (other parts from reference TRBV7-2 and TRBJ1-2): GAGVSQSPSNKVTEKGKDVELRCDPISGHTALYWYRQSLGQGLEFLIYFQGNSAPDKSGLPSDRFSAERTGGSVSTLTIQRTQQEDSAVYLCASSLGGGNNYGYTFGSGTRLTVV.

The J gene is TRBJ2-7, the V gene TRBV9, with a possible D match to TRBD1 (6 bases). The V end was cut by 4 bases, the J end by 1 base, with 15 bases between. CDR3 size: 15 residues. Germline CDR1 and CDR2: SGDLS and YYNGEE. CDR3 nucleotide sequence: TGTGCCAGCAGCCCCGGGGACACTGCATCCTACGAGCAGTACTTC. Its protein product is CASSPGDTASYEQYF.

V is TRBV10-3 and J is TRBJ1-2, with D perhaps matching TRBD1 (6 bases). Looked up from germline, CDR1 is ENHRY and CDR2 is SYGVKD. Trimming removed 5 bases from V and 4 bases from J, with 14 bases in between. CDR3 size: 14 residues. The CDR3 bases are TGTGCCATCAGTTCCGCAGGGGTGGGCTATGGCTACACCTTC. This codes for CAISSAGVGYGYTF.

The V and J genes are TRBV19 and TRBJ2-7, with 11 positions matching TRBD2. The CDR3 has 15 residues. Germline loops: CDR1 LNHDA, CDR2 SQIVND (reference sequence). V lost 7 bases, J lost 0 bases, and 5 bases stayed unmatched. CDR3 coding DNA: TGTGCCAGTACGCAGACTAGCGGGGCCTCCTACGAGCAGTACTTC. Amino acid sequence: CASTQTSGASYEQYF.

This sequence joins TRBV7-2 and TRBJ2-3; D remains unclear. The CDR3 has 12 amino acids. Germline CDR1 is SGHTA and CDR2 is FQGNSA. Trimming took off 2 bases at V and 5 bases at J, with 5 bases between the two ends. CDR3 sequence: CASSLFRDTQYF. CDR3 nucleotide sequence: TGTGCCAGCAGCTTATTCCGAGATACGCAGTATTTT. The full variable domain, in which reference TRBV7-2 and TRBJ2-3 provide the parts outside the CDR3, is GAGVSQSPSNKVTEKGKDVELRCDPISGHTALYWYRQSLGQGLEFLIYFQGNSAPDKSGLPSDRFSAERTGGSVSTLTIQRTQQEDSAVYLCASSLFRDTQYFGPGTRLTVL.

The genes are TRBV6-1 and TRBJ1-5, with D perhaps TRBD1 (5 bases). Germline V lookup: CDR1 MNHNS, CDR2 SASEGT. The V end lost 5 bases, the J end lost 0 bases, and 11 bases lay between the germline ends. This CDR3 is built from 15 residues. The CDR3 here is CASSWGVGSNQPQHF. The CDR3 nucleotides read TGTGCCAGCAGTTGGGGGGTGGGTAGCAATCAGCCCCAGCATTTT.

This chain uses TRBV30 with TRBJ2-1; 12 bases align to TRBD2. V lost 2 bases, J lost 1 base, and 3 bases stayed unmatched. Germline V gene data show CDR1 as GTSNPN and CDR2 as SVGIG (reference sequence). The CDR3 loop spans 16 amino acids. The CDR3 DNA sequence: TGTGCCTGGAGTAGGACTAGCGGGACTTCCTACAATGAGCAGTTCTTC. Encoded protein: CAWSRTSGTSYNEQFF.

The chain uses TRBV15 and TRBJ1-2; TRBD1 matches at 12 bases. The J segment lost 4 bases and the V segment lost 3 bases, leaving 3 bases of the junction unmatched. From germline, CDR1 is LNHNV and CDR2 YYDKDF (reference sequence). The CDR3 loop spans 15 amino acids. In nucleotides, the CDR3 is TGTGCCACCAGCAGGGGACAGGGGGCGAGCTATGGCTACACCTTC. It translates to CATSRGQGASYGYTF.

The genes are TRBV15 and TRBJ2-1, with D possibly TRBD2 on 6 matching bases. This CDR3 comprises 17 residues. Trimming removed 0 bases at V and 8 bases at J, with 20 bases between. Germline assignment: CDR1 LNHNV and CDR2 YYDKDF (reference sequence). Here the CDR3 reads CATSRDRGREVHYEQFF. The CDR3 bases are TGTGCCACCAGCAGAGATCGTGGCAGGGAGGTGCATTATGAGCAGTTCTTC. The complete variable domain, with remaining parts taken from reference TRBV15 and TRBJ2-1, reads DAMVIQNPRYQVTQFGKPVTLSCSQTLNHNVMYWYQQKSSQAPKLLFHYYDKDFNNEADTPDNFQSRRPNTSFCFLDIRSPGLGDTAMYLCATSRDRGREVHYEQFFGPGTRLTVL.

This clone was counted only a few times. The V call is TRBV28, the J call TRBJ1-1; D is ambiguous. The V end was cut by 7 bases, the J end by 4 bases, with 13 bases between. CDR3 size: 13 residues. Germline V gives CDR1 MDHEN, CDR2 SYDVKM. The CDR3 is CASKPQRSTEAFF. Here the CDR3 DNA reads TGTGCCAGCAAACCCCAGCGGAGCACTGAAGCTTTCTTT.